This record covers a single T cell receptor beta chain. Its target is unknown. The entry originates in a study of T cell responses to AZD1222 COVID-19 vaccine. Germline V gene data show CDR1 as MGHDK and CDR2 as SYGVNS. The CDR3 runs to 15 residues. V gave up 5 bases and J gave up 1 base, with 14 bases separating them. Findings and caveats of the study: Clonal diversity may have been underestimated in mostly white British donors. At baseline, just a handful of AZD1222 recipients tested seropositive. Samples come after the peak T cell response, not at day 14.

The protocol was immunoSEQ multiplex PCR, while the TCRdb copy is restricted to in-frame clones and leaves out a portion. The sample includes roughly 140,000 clones, under 95% of them seen just once. The sample in question was peripheral blood, obtained on day 0 of MenACWY control vaccination. The gene calls are TRBV25-1 and TRBJ1-1, with D maybe TRBD1 (6 bases). The receptor comes from an adult in good health. DNA for the CDR3: TGTGCCAGCAGTTCCCCGGGGGCGTCGAACACTGAAGCTTTCTTT. As protein: CASSSPGASNTEAFF.